These 2 T cell receptor beta chains originate from one sample sequenced in a study of human T cells and chemical hapten exposure. Specified time point: pre-sensitization, week 0. Treatment specified: therapeutic diphenylcyclopropenone sensitization with weekly scalp DPC. MiXCR was run by TCRdb on the RACE reads, yielding one entry per CDR3 protein. The sample has some 360,000 distinct CDR3 sequences; 5% to 6.5% are singletons. Sequenced here: whole blood, sampled in connection with sensitization to the hapten diphenylcyclopropenone (DPC). Source of these receptors: a woman in her 50s with alopecia areata. Some clones in this sample may be carry-over from other donors' samples.

The table lists this clonotype with many counts. This rearrangement joins TRBV20-1 to TRBJ1-2; D is ambiguous. There are 11 residues in the CDR3. The germline gives CDR1 DFQATT, CDR2 SNEGSKA (reference sequence). V was clipped by 1 base and J by 8 bases, with 8 bases between them. The CDR3 DNA reads TGCAGTGCTAGAGTAAATGGCGGCTACACCTTC. As protein: CSARVNGGYTF.

This clonotype has a count of ten or more. The rearrangement uses TRBV6-6 and TRBJ2-5, with D tentatively TRBD2 (6 bases). Per germline, CDR1 MNHNY and CDR2 SVGAGI (reference sequence). The CDR3 has 14 residues. Between the trimmed V and J ends, which lost 4 bases and 5 bases, there was a span of 14 bases. The CDR3: CASSFFGSAETQYF. CDR3 nucleotide sequence: TGTGCCAGCAGTTTTTTCGGGAGCGCGGAGACCCAGTACTTC.